This T cell receptor beta chain was captured in a study of T cells in Graves' hyperthyroidism and ophthalmopathy. Stable disease denoted Graves' hyperthyroidism without ophthalmopathy progression within 18 months. Researchers took RNA transcripts and amplified the TCR beta CDR3 regions from them. First-round RT-PCR targeting the TCR CDR3 was performed with the HTBI primer set. TCRdb re-analysed the multiplex PCR reads in MiXCR, keeping a single row per CDR3 protein. The sample holds 400,000 to 500,000 distinct CDR3 sequences, about an eighth seen once. The CDR3 is made up of 15 amino acids. Germline lookup yields CDR1 MNHNS and CDR2 SASEGT. Trimming took 5 bases from V and 5 from J; bases not matched to a gene: 7.

The sample consisted of blood. The sequence was collected from a young woman with Graves' hyperthyroidism. The chain recombines TRBV6-1 with TRBJ2-5; 11 nucleotides align to TRBD2. The CDR3 nucleotides read TGTGCCAGCAGTTATACTAGCGGGAGATCTGAGACCCAGTACTTC. Amino acids: CASSYTSGRSETQYF.